This is a list of T cell receptor beta chains from one sample in a study of identifying expanded T cells in peripheral blood. The method was immunoSEQ multiplex PCR; TCRdb's version includes in-frame clones alone and lacks a portion of them. The table has tens of thousands of clones, 88% seen once. The material sequenced was blood. These receptors were obtained from a person aged 18-70 years in good health. Each CDR3 is given with its conserved first and last residue. The D gene is left open where the match is weak. The listing skips clone size in some rows; elsewhere it reads once, few, many or a size class.

V	D	size	J	DNA	CDR3
TRBV6-1	.	.	TRBJ1-2	TGTGCCAGCAGTGAGCCTGAGAACTATGGCTACACCTTC	CASSEPENYGYTF
TRBV7-2	.	.	TRBJ1-4	TGTGCCAGCAGCTCGTACGCAGGGTTTGCAACTAATGAAAAACTGTTTTTT	CASSSYAGFATNEKLFF
TRBV9	.	.	TRBJ2-7	TGTGCCAGCAGCGACATGGGAGTAGAGCAGTACTTC	CASSDMGVEQYF
TRBV2	TRBD1	.	TRBJ2-2	TGTGCCAGCAGTGAAGGACAGGGGGCTCGTACCGGGGAGCTGTTTTTT	CASSEGQGARTGELFF
TRBV5-1	TRBD1	.	TRBJ2-3	TGCGCCAGCTTCCCCGGACCGGGACAGGGCACAGATACGCAGTATTTT	CASFPGPGQGTDTQYF
TRBV13	TRBD2	.	TRBJ2-1	TGTGCCAGCAGCTCGCCGGGACTAGTGTCCGGGCAGTTCTTC	CASSSPGLVSGQFF
TRBV28	TRBD2	once	TRBJ2-2	TGTGCCAGCAGTTCCCCGGGGGGGCCCACCGGGGAGCTGTTTTTT	CASSSPGGPTGELFF
TRBV9	TRBD2	.	TRBJ2-5	TGTGCCAGCAGCGTAGGACTAGCGGGGCTCCAAGAGACCCAGTACTTC	CASSVGLAGLQETQYF
TRBV7-9	TRBD2	.	TRBJ2-3	TGTGCCAGCAGCTTAGGCCAGACTAGCGGGGTTGCAGATACGCAGTATTTT	CASSLGQTSGVADTQYF
TRBV7-8	.	.	TRBJ2-7	TGTGCCAGCAGCTTAGCCGTGACAGGTTTCAGCTCCTACGAGCAGTACTTC	CASSLAVTGFSSYEQYF
TRBV15	.	.	TRBJ2-1	TGTGCCACCAGCAGAGGAAGGGGAACGGGGAGCTCCTACAATGAGCAGTTCTTC	CATSRGRGTGSSYNEQFF
TRBV7-2	.	once	TRBJ1-1	TGTGCCAGCAGCTCACAGGCTTTGGCAGGAACTGAAGCTTTCTTT	CASSSQALAGTEAFF
TRBV6-5	.	once	TRBJ2-5	TGTGCCAGCAGTTACAGTGGGGTCCGGGAGACCCAGTACTTC	CASSYSGVRETQYF
TRBV6-6	.	.	TRBJ2-2	TGTGCCAGCAGATCGAGCTTCGGCGGGGAGCTGTTTTTT	CASRSSFGGELFF
TRBV5-4	.	.	TRBJ1-1	TGTGCCAGCAGCTTTTCGTCCTCGAACACTGAAGCTTTCTTT	CASSFSSSNTEAFF
TRBV4-3	.	once	TRBJ2-3	TGCGCCAGCGCCACCAGTCGGGGTCAGGTAGATACGCAGTATTTT	CASATSRGQVDTQYF
TRBV21-1	.	.	TRBJ2-5	TGTGCCAGCGCCAGGTTGACCGAACCCGGACAAGAGACCCAGTACTTC	CASARLTEPGQETQYF
TRBV19	.	once	TRBJ2-1	TGTGCCAGTAGTTACGGGGGGCCTGGATATGAGCAGTTCTTC	CASSYGGPGYEQFF
TRBV7-9	.	.	TRBJ2-2	TGTGCCAGCAGCCCCGACAGCAACACCGGGGAGCTGTTTTTT	CASSPDSNTGELFF
TRBV5-1	.	.	TRBJ1-4	TGCGCCAGCAGTGAGACAGGAACAAATGAAAAACTGTTTTTT	CASSETGTNEKLFF
TRBV4-1	TRBD2	.	TRBJ2-5	TGCGCCAGCAGCCGTGAGCCTCTAGCGGGGGAGAACGCGTACTTC	CASSREPLAGENAYF
TRBV11-2	TRBD1	.	TRBJ1-5	TGTGCCAGCAGCTCCCAACAGGGGAATCAGCCCCAGCATTTT	CASSSQQGNQPQHF
TRBV7-2	TRBD1	.	TRBJ2-7	TGTGCCAGCAGCTTAGGACAGGGGGAATACGAGCAGTACTTC	CASSLGQGEYEQYF
TRBV5-1	.	.	TRBJ1-3	TGCGCCAGCAGCTTGGAAGGGAAGGTGAACACCATATATTTT	CASSLEGKVNTIYF
TRBV27	.	.	TRBJ1-2	TGTGCCAGCAGTTTCGGGCCCCCCGCGACCTATGGCTACACCTTC	CASSFGPPATYGYTF
TRBV6-5	.	.	TRBJ2-5	TGTGCCAGCAGTTACTCTCGACCGAGGGAGACCCAGTACTTC	CASSYSRPRETQYF
TRBV4-1	TRBD1	.	TRBJ2-7	TGCGCCAGCAGCCTTGCGGACAGGGGAGGGAACGAGCAGTACTTC	CASSLADRGGNEQYF
TRBV12-5	TRBD1	.	TRBJ1-4	TGTGCTAGTGGTTTGGGCCGAGGAGGGGGCCCTAATGAAAAACTGTTTTTT	CASGLGRGGGPNEKLFF
TRBV19	TRBD1	.	TRBJ1-2	TGTGCCAGTAGTATCCCGACAGGGCCCTATGGCTACACCTTC	CASSIPTGPYGYTF
TRBV7-9	.	.	TRBJ1-1	TGTGCCAGCAGCTTAGTAGTCACTGAAGCTTTCTTT	CASSLVVTEAFF
TRBV5-4	TRBD2	.	TRBJ2-5	TGTGCCAGCAGCTTGAAATTAGCGGGGAACCAAGAGACCCAGTACTTC	CASSLKLAGNQETQYF
TRBV6-6	.	.	TRBJ1-1	TGTGCCAGCAGTTATGGGGACACTGAAGCTTTCTTT	CASSYGDTEAFF